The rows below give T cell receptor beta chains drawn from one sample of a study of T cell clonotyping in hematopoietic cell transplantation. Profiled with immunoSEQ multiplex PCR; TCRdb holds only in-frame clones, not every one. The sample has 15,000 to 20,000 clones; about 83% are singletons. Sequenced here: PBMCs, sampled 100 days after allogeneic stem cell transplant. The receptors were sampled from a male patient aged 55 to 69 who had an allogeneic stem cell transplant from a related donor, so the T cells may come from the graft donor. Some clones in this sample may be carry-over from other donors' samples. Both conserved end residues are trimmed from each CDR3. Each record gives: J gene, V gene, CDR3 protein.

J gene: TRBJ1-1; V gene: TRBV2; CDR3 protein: ASSGRDMNTEAF
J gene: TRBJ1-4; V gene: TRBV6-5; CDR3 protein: ASSPNRQELF
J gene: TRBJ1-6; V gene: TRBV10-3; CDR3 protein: AIREGLENNSPLH
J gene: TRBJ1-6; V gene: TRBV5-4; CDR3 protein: ASKVGSIDSPLH
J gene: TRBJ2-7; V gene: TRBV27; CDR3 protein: ASMRAPSSYEQY
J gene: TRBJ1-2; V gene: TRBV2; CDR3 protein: ASSAWTDGYT
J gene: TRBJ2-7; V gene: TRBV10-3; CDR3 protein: AISDSIDPSEQY
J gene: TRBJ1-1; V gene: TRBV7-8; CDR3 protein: ASSRHWSDTEAF
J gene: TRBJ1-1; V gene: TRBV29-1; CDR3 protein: SASWETEAF
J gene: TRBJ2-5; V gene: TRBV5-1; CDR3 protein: ASSLREDETQY
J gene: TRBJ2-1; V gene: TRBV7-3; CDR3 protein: ASSLWTDNEQF
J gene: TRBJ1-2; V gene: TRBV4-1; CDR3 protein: ASSQDKGEAYGYT
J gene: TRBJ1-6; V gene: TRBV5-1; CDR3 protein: ASSLEVGSPLH
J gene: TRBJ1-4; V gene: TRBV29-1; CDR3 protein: SVYMDRGLTNEKLF
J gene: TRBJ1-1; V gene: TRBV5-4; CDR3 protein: ASSLTLGTEAF
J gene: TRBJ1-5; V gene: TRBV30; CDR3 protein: ACGGNNQPQH
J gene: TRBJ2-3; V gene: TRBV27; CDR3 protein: ASSLYAGQGGTDTQY